This TCR beta chain stems from a study of blood T cell repertoires in COVID-19. In the study overall: The United States, Italy and Spain were the sources of the acute and convalescent COVID-19 samples. Sources were T cells, B-cell-depleted T cells, or PBMCs; the material itself was cDNA or gDNA.

In the original analysis: Estimates of nucleated cell counts were drawn from the amplification of reference gene primers. The method was immunoSEQ multiplex PCR; TCRdb's version includes in-frame clones alone and lacks a portion of them. V, J and clone size were drawn from that table, and D and trimming were deduced from the DNA. The data hold over 100,000 clones, with about 76% observed a single time. The CDR3 sequence is 15 residues long. Germline assignment: CDR1 LNHDA and CDR2 SQIVND (reference sequence). Between the trimmed V and J ends, which lost 3 bases and 6 bases, there was a span of 17 bases.

J is TRBJ1-2 and V is TRBV19; maybe TRBD1 (5 bases). The receptor was derived from a woman between 55 and 75 years old with active or convalescent COVID-19. Sequencing input: peripheral blood. The CDR3 is CASSMDKGVPDGYTF. The CDR3 DNA reads TGTGCCAGTAGTATGGATAAAGGGGTACCCGATGGCTACACCTTC.